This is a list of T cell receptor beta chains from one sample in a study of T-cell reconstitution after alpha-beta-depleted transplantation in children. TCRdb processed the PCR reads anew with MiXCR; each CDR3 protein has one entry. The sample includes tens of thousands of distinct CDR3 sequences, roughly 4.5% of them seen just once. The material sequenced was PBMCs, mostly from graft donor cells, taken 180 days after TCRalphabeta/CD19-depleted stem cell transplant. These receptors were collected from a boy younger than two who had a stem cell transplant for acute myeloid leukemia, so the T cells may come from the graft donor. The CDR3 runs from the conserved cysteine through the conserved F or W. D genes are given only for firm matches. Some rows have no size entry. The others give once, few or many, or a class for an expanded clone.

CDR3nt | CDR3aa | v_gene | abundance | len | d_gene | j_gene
TGCGCCAGCAGCCAACCGATACAGGGGCGAACCAATCAGCCCCAGCATTTT | CASSQPIQGRTNQPQHF | TRBV4-1 | . | 17 | TRBD1 | TRBJ1-5
TGCGCCAGCAGCGCAGGGTCGGAGACCCAGTACTTC | CASSAGSETQYF | TRBV5-1 | many | 12 | . | TRBJ2-5
TGCAGTGCCTCGGACAGCGAGAGCACTGAAGCTTTCTTT | CSASDSESTEAFF | TRBV20-1 | many | 13 | . | TRBJ1-1
TGCGCCAGCAGCCCCATTCCGACTAGCAGTGAGCAGTTCTTC | CASSPIPTSSEQFF | TRBV5-1 | many | 14 | TRBD2 | TRBJ2-1
TGTGCCACCAGCAGAGACCCTGCTGTCTGGGGGCCCGAAAAACTGTTTTTT | CATSRDPAVWGPEKLFF | TRBV15 | many | 17 | . | TRBJ1-4
TGTGCCAGCAGCTCGACCTCGGGATACTACACAGATACGCAGTATTTT | CASSSTSGYYTDTQYF | TRBV7-2 | . | 16 | . | TRBJ2-3
TGCGCCAGCAACCTAGCGGGGGGCCAGACCGGGGAGCTGTTTTTT | CASNLAGGQTGELFF | TRBV5-1 | many | 15 | TRBD2 | TRBJ2-2
TGTGCCAGTCTTCCTCCAGGGAGGAATGAGCAGTTCTTC | CASLPPGRNEQFF | TRBV11-3 | many | 13 | . | TRBJ2-1
TGTGCCACCAGCAGACGACAGGAGGACACCATATATTTT | CATSRRQEDTIYF | TRBV15 | many | 13 | . | TRBJ1-3
TGTGCCTGGAGTGATGGAGTCGGGGGAAACACCATATATTTT | CAWSDGVGGNTIYF | TRBV30 | few | 14 | . | TRBJ1-3
TGCAGTGCTAGAGAGGCTTTGGGTGGCGGGGAGCTGTTTTTT | CSAREALGGGELFF | TRBV20-1 | many | 14 | . | TRBJ2-2
TGTGCCAGCAGCGTCGGGTCAGGTCGCGCCGGGGAGCTGTTTTTT | CASSVGSGRAGELFF | TRBV9 | many | 15 | . | TRBJ2-2
TGTGCCACCAGTGATGGGGTGACAGGCCTTTACAATGAGCAGTTCTTC | CATSDGVTGLYNEQFF | TRBV24-1 | few | 16 | . | TRBJ2-1
TGTGCCAGCAGCCGGGACAGCTACGTTAACTATGGCTACACCTTC | CASSRDSYVNYGYTF | TRBV7-2 | many | 15 | TRBD1 | TRBJ1-2
TGTGCCAGCAGATCCCCCGGGACAGGGAGTTACAATGAGCAGTTCTTC | CASRSPGTGSYNEQFF | TRBV7-2 | many | 16 | TRBD1 | TRBJ2-1
TGTGCCAGCAGGAAGGGCCTGAACACTGAAGCTTTCTTT | CASRKGLNTEAFF | TRBV7-2 | many | 13 | . | TRBJ1-1
TGTGCCAGCAGCTTTACGCCCGGACAGGATCCGAATCAAGAGACCCAGTACTTC | CASSFTPGQDPNQETQYF | TRBV7-9 | many | 18 | TRBD1 | TRBJ2-5
TGTGCCATCAGCCCCAGGGCCACCGGGGAGCTGTTTTTT | CAISPRATGELFF | TRBV10-3 | many | 13 | . | TRBJ2-2
TGTGCCAGCGTCGGGCTTGGGTCCTACAATGAGCAGTTCTTC | CASVGLGSYNEQFF | TRBV11-3 | many | 14 | . | TRBJ2-1
TGTGCCAGCAGTGAAACGACAGGTCGGGGGACCCAGTACTTC | CASSETTGRGTQYF | TRBV2 | many | 14 | . | TRBJ2-5
TGTGCCAGCAGTTTAGGTAGGGAGGCCTACGAGCAGTACTTC | CASSLGREAYEQYF | TRBV6-5 | many | 14 | . | TRBJ2-7
TGTGCCAGCAGTCGGAACAGGGTGGGCTACAATGAGCAGTTCTTC | CASSRNRVGYNEQFF | TRBV27 | many | 15 | . | TRBJ2-1
TGCGCCAGCAGTTCCCTAGCGGGGGGGCCCCCAACAGATACGCAGTATTTT | CASSSLAGGPPTDTQYF | TRBV5-1 | many | 17 | TRBD2 | TRBJ2-3
TGTGCCAGCAGCCAAGGGATCTATAATTCACCCCTCCACTTT | CASSQGIYNSPLHF | TRBV3-1 | many | 14 | . | TRBJ1-6
TGTGCCAGCAGTGAAATAGCGGGGGGGAGCACAGATACGCAGTATTTT | CASSEIAGGSTDTQYF | TRBV6-1 | many | 16 | TRBD2 | TRBJ2-3
TGTGCCAGTAGTCCCACCAATCAGCCCCAGCATTTT | CASSPTNQPQHF | TRBV19 | many | 12 | . | TRBJ1-5
TGCGCCAGCAGCTTGGGAGGGGCGTTCGCTAACTATGGCTACACCTTC | CASSLGGAFANYGYTF | TRBV5-1 | many | 16 | . | TRBJ1-2
TGTGCCAGCGGCAGGGGGCTGAATCTCGATGAGCAGTTCTTC | CASGRGLNLDEQFF | TRBV12-3/TRBV12-4 | many | 14 | TRBD1 | TRBJ2-1
TGTGCCACCAGTGCTGTTCGGGGACTTCGAGAGACCCAGTACTTC | CATSAVRGLRETQYF | TRBV24-1 | many | 15 | . | TRBJ2-5
TGCAGTGCTAGGGGGGGGGCAACGAACACTGAAGCTTTCTTT | CSARGGATNTEAFF | TRBV20-1 | many | 14 | . | TRBJ1-1
TGTGCCAGTAGTATTCTAGCGGGGGGCCTCACCTACAATGAGCAGTTCTTC | CASSILAGGLTYNEQFF | TRBV19 | many | 17 | TRBD2 | TRBJ2-1
TGTGCCAGCAGCTTAGAGAGCGGGGGGCCCCTCGAGCAGTACTTC | CASSLESGGPLEQYF | TRBV7-9 | many | 15 | TRBD2 | TRBJ2-7
TGTGCCAGCACCAGTCAAAACCGAAGCGGGGCCAAGAATGGCTACACCTTC | CASTSQNRSGAKNGYTF | TRBV28 | many | 17 | . | TRBJ1-2
TGTGCCAGCAGTCGATCATGGGACGGCCTCTACAATGAGCAGTTCTTC | CASSRSWDGLYNEQFF | TRBV6-2/TRBV6-3 | . | 16 | . | TRBJ2-1
TGTGCCAGCAGCAGGGACACTGAAGCTTTCTTT | CASSRDTEAFF | TRBV21-1 | many | 11 | . | TRBJ1-1
TGTGCCAGCAGCCCTGATGCGGATCTAGGGGGGGATACGCAGTATTTT | CASSPDADLGGDTQYF | TRBV6-2/TRBV6-3 | many | 16 | . | TRBJ2-3
TGCAGCGTTGCTTTTTATCCTCCCGAGGCTTTCTTT | CSVAFYPPEAFF | TRBV29-1 | many | 12 | . | TRBJ1-1
TGCAGCGTTGGGGGAGGGGATCAGCCCCAGCATTTT | CSVGGGDQPQHF | TRBV29-1 | many | 12 | . | TRBJ1-5
TGCGCCAGCAGCTTACTAGCGGGTCTCCAAGAGACCCAGTACTTC | CASSLLAGLQETQYF | TRBV5-1 | many | 15 | TRBD2 | TRBJ2-5
TGTGCCAGCAGCCCGACAGGGTCCATAGCGGGAAACACCATATATTTT | CASSPTGSIAGNTIYF | TRBV7-8 | many | 16 | TRBD1 | TRBJ1-3
TGCGCCAGCAGCTCACTAGCGGGGGGGTATCAGTTCTTC | CASSSLAGGYQFF | TRBV5-1 | many | 13 | TRBD2 | TRBJ2-1
TGTGCCAGTAGGCCCGGGGGGCGCTCCTACAATGAGCAGTTCTTC | CASRPGGRSYNEQFF | TRBV19 | . | 15 | . | TRBJ2-1
TGCGCCAGCAGCTTGGCAGGGGCCCCAGATACGCAGTATTTT | CASSLAGAPDTQYF | TRBV5-1 | many | 14 | . | TRBJ2-3
TGTTCCAGCAGTGATACAGGGAGAGGGGGCACCGGGGAGCTGTTTTTT | CSSSDTGRGGTGELFF | TRBV25-1 | few | 16 | . | TRBJ2-2
TGTGCCAGCAGCAAAGGGGACGATACGCAGTATTTT | CASSKGDDTQYF | TRBV21-1 | many | 12 | . | TRBJ2-3
TGTGCCTGGGCGACAGGGCTCAAGACTGAAGCTTTCTTT | CAWATGLKTEAFF | TRBV30 | many | 13 | TRBD1 | TRBJ1-1
TGTGCCAGCAGCTTAGCGGGCGGTTACAATGAGCAGTTCTTC | CASSLAGGYNEQFF | TRBV7-2 | many | 14 | . | TRBJ2-1
TGTGCCAGCAGTCGAACAGGTCTAAGCTCCTACGAGCAGTACTTC | CASSRTGLSSYEQYF | TRBV11-3 | many | 15 | . | TRBJ2-7
TGTGCCAGCAGTTACCCCGGGGTTTACAATGAGCAGTTCTTC | CASSYPGVYNEQFF | TRBV6-5 | . | 14 | . | TRBJ2-1